Listed below are T cell receptor beta chains from one sample, sequenced in a study of shared clonotypes between healthy human individuals. Sequencing used immunoSEQ multiplex PCR; TCRdb keeps in-frame clones, though not all of them. Here the sample spans about 2.1 million clones, about 93% being singletons. The sequencing input was naive CD8+ T cells from PBMCs. All receptors derive from a young man in good health. Some clones in this sample may be carry-over from other donors' samples. Both conserved end residues are part of each CDR3. The D gene is left open where the match is weak. Size is stated for part of the rows, as once, few or many counts, or as a class when the clone is expanded.

cdr3_aa: CASTLPATERGTEAFF
cdr3_nt: TGTGCCAGCACCCTGCCGGCTACTGAGAGGGGTACTGAAGCTTTCTTT
d_call: .
j_call: TRBJ1-1
v_call: TRBV6-6
clone_size: .

cdr3_aa: CASCGLGTEAFF
cdr3_nt: TGTGCCAGCTGCGGGTTGGGCACTGAAGCTTTCTTT
d_call: .
j_call: TRBJ1-1
v_call: TRBV27
clone_size: .

cdr3_aa: CASERQGTGELFF
cdr3_nt: TGTGCCAGCGAACGACAGGGCACCGGGGAGCTGTTTTTT
d_call: TRBD1
j_call: TRBJ2-2
v_call: TRBV2
clone_size: .

cdr3_aa: CASSQPGQGVQPQHF
cdr3_nt: TGCGCCAGCAGCCAACCAGGACAGGGTGTTCAGCCCCAGCATTTT
d_call: TRBD1
j_call: TRBJ1-5
v_call: TRBV4-1
clone_size: .

cdr3_aa: CSVDYPPNEQFF
cdr3_nt: TGCAGCGTTGATTACCCCCCCAATGAGCAGTTCTTC
d_call: .
j_call: TRBJ2-1
v_call: TRBV29-1
clone_size: .

cdr3_aa: CASSQRRGTNTEAFF
cdr3_nt: TGTGCCAGCAGTCAACGGCGGGGCACGAACACTGAAGCTTTCTTT
d_call: .
j_call: TRBJ1-1
v_call: TRBV7-8
clone_size: few

cdr3_aa: CSVEVVYNEQFF
cdr3_nt: TGCAGCGTTGAAGTAGTCTACAATGAGCAGTTCTTC
d_call: .
j_call: TRBJ2-1
v_call: TRBV29-1
clone_size: .

cdr3_aa: CASSPGTGVRSEQYF
cdr3_nt: TGTGCCAGCAGTCCAGGGACAGGGGTTCGGAGCGAGCAGTACTTC
d_call: TRBD1
j_call: TRBJ2-7
v_call: TRBV27
clone_size: .

cdr3_aa: CASSYSREQPQHF
cdr3_nt: TGTGCCAGCAGTTACTCGAGAGAGCAGCCCCAGCATTTT
d_call: .
j_call: TRBJ1-5
v_call: TRBV6-5
clone_size: .

cdr3_aa: CASSGVGFRRGEQYF
cdr3_nt: TGTGCCAGCTCCGGAGTGGGATTCCGGCGGGGCGAGCAGTACTTC
d_call: .
j_call: TRBJ2-7
v_call: TRBV6-5
clone_size: .

cdr3_aa: CASSQVRLADEQFF
cdr3_nt: TGTGCCAGCAGCCAAGTTAGGCTAGCCGATGAGCAGTTCTTC
d_call: .
j_call: TRBJ2-1
v_call: TRBV14
clone_size: .

cdr3_aa: CASSGERDADTIYF
cdr3_nt: TGTGCCAGCAGCGGTGAAAGGGACGCGGACACCATATATTTT
d_call: .
j_call: TRBJ1-3
v_call: TRBV7-9
clone_size: .

cdr3_aa: CATSGKETGLNTGELFF
cdr3_nt: TGTGCCACCAGCGGAAAAGAGACTGGACTGAACACCGGGGAGCTGTTTTTT
d_call: .
j_call: TRBJ2-2
v_call: TRBV15
clone_size: .

cdr3_aa: CASSFGYTYEQYF
cdr3_nt: TGTGCCAGCAGTTTCGGGTATACCTACGAGCAGTACTTC
d_call: .
j_call: TRBJ2-7
v_call: TRBV27
clone_size: .

cdr3_aa: CASSPTGGRVGNEQFF
cdr3_nt: TGCGCCAGCAGCCCCACTGGCGGGAGGGTCGGAAATGAGCAGTTCTTC
d_call: TRBD2
j_call: TRBJ2-1
v_call: TRBV4-1
clone_size: .

cdr3_aa: CASSLTSRSYEQYF
cdr3_nt: TGTGCCAGCAGTTTAACCTCCAGGAGCTACGAGCAGTACTTC
d_call: .
j_call: TRBJ2-7
v_call: TRBV27
clone_size: .

cdr3_aa: CASSFIFVGNPYEQYF
cdr3_nt: TGTGCCAGCAGTTTTATCTTTGTTGGGAACCCCTACGAGCAGTACTTC
d_call: .
j_call: TRBJ2-7
v_call: TRBV27
clone_size: .

cdr3_aa: CASSQDRKGTVRRDTQYF
cdr3_nt: TGTGCCAGCAGCCAAGATAGGAAGGGCACCGTCCGACGCGATACGCAGTATTTT
d_call: .
j_call: TRBJ2-3
v_call: TRBV4-2
clone_size: .

cdr3_aa: CASSIGTTYEQYF
cdr3_nt: TGTGCCAGTAGTATCGGCACCACCTACGAGCAGTACTTC
d_call: .
j_call: TRBJ2-7
v_call: TRBV19
clone_size: .

cdr3_aa: CASSLGFFQPQHF
cdr3_nt: TGTGCCAGCAGTTTGGGTTTTTTTCAGCCCCAGCATTTT
d_call: .
j_call: TRBJ1-5
v_call: TRBV6-5
clone_size: once

cdr3_aa: CASSLNRAEAFF
cdr3_nt: TGTGCCAGCAGTTTAAACAGAGCTGAAGCTTTCTTT
d_call: .
j_call: TRBJ1-1
v_call: TRBV28
clone_size: .

cdr3_aa: CASSSLTGGNSPLHF
cdr3_nt: TGTGCCAGCAGTTCTTTGACAGGGGGAAATTCACCCCTCCACTTT
d_call: TRBD1
j_call: TRBJ1-6
v_call: TRBV27
clone_size: .

cdr3_aa: CASSLTPSGSYGQYF
cdr3_nt: TGCGCCAGCAGCTTGACCCCTAGCGGCTCTTACGGGCAGTACTTC
d_call: TRBD2
j_call: TRBJ2-7
v_call: TRBV5-1
clone_size: .

cdr3_aa: CSVVRGLAATQRVQFF
cdr3_nt: TGCAGCGTTGTGAGGGGACTAGCGGCTACGCAGAGGGTGCAGTTCTTC
d_call: TRBD2
j_call: TRBJ2-1
v_call: TRBV29-1
clone_size: .

cdr3_aa: CASSFQGVGTEAFF
cdr3_nt: TGTGCCAGCAGCTTCCAGGGAGTAGGAACTGAAGCTTTCTTT
d_call: .
j_call: TRBJ1-1
v_call: TRBV11-2
clone_size: .

cdr3_aa: CASSPGLAAYGYTF
cdr3_nt: TGTGCCAGCAGCCCAGGGCTGGCGGCCTATGGCTACACCTTC
d_call: .
j_call: TRBJ1-2
v_call: TRBV11-2
clone_size: .

cdr3_aa: CASSKRTGPPAGELFF
cdr3_nt: TGTGCCAGCAGCAAGAGGACAGGCCCACCAGCGGGGGAGCTGTTTTTT
d_call: TRBD1
j_call: TRBJ2-2
v_call: TRBV7-9
clone_size: .

cdr3_aa: CASSPGLAGGTQYF
cdr3_nt: TGTGCCAGCAGCCCCGGACTAGCGGGAGGTACGCAGTATTTT
d_call: TRBD2
j_call: TRBJ2-3
v_call: TRBV27
clone_size: .

cdr3_aa: CASSLIITTGDTQYF
cdr3_nt: TGTGCCAGCAGCTTAATAATAACTACGGGAGATACGCAGTATTTT
d_call: .
j_call: TRBJ2-3
v_call: TRBV7-9
clone_size: .

cdr3_aa: CASSIQGSYNEQFF
cdr3_nt: TGTGCCAGTAGTATACAGGGCAGCTACAATGAGCAGTTCTTC
d_call: .
j_call: TRBJ2-1
v_call: TRBV19
clone_size: .

cdr3_aa: CASSLGQGYSYEQYF
cdr3_nt: TGTGCCAGCAGCTTAGGACAGGGGTACTCCTACGAGCAGTACTTC
d_call: TRBD1
j_call: TRBJ2-7
v_call: TRBV7-7
clone_size: .

cdr3_aa: CASSLGLGSTEAFF
cdr3_nt: TGTGCCAGCAGTTTAGGGCTGGGGAGCACTGAAGCTTTCTTT
d_call: .
j_call: TRBJ1-1
v_call: TRBV27
clone_size: once

cdr3_aa: CASSLLAGPLTRLNEQYF
cdr3_nt: TGTGCCAGCAGTTTACTAGCGGGCCCTCTCACGCGATTAAACGAGCAGTACTTC
d_call: TRBD2
j_call: TRBJ2-7
v_call: TRBV27
clone_size: .

cdr3_aa: CASSQETAGPAYEQYF
cdr3_nt: TGCGCCAGCAGCCAAGAAACAGCGGGACCAGCGTACGAGCAGTACTTC
d_call: TRBD2
j_call: TRBJ2-7
v_call: TRBV4-3
clone_size: .

cdr3_aa: CASSLLGDPIYEQYF
cdr3_nt: TGTGCCAGCAGTTTATTAGGGGACCCCATCTACGAGCAGTACTTC
d_call: .
j_call: TRBJ2-7
v_call: TRBV27
clone_size: .

cdr3_aa: CASSYPENTGELFF
cdr3_nt: TGTGCCAGCAGTTACCCGGAAAACACCGGGGAGCTGTTTTTT
d_call: .
j_call: TRBJ2-2
v_call: TRBV6-5
clone_size: .

cdr3_aa: CASSQDRPYNQPQHF
cdr3_nt: TGCGCCAGCAGCCAAGATCGGCCTTACAATCAGCCCCAGCATTTT
d_call: .
j_call: TRBJ1-5
v_call: TRBV4-1
clone_size: .